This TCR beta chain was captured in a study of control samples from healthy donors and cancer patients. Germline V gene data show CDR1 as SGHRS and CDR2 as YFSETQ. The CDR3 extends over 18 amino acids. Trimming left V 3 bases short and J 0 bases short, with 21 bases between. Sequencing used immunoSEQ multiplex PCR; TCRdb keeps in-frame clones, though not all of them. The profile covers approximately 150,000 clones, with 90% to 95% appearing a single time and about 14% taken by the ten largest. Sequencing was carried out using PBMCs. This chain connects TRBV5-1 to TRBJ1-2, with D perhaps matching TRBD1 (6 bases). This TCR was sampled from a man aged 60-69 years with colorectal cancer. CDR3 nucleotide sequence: TGCGCCAGCAGCTCGGGACCCCGGACAGCCGCTTCTAACTATGGCTACACCTTC. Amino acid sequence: CASSSGPRTAASNYGYTF.